The clone carrying this T cell receptor (beta chain) was seen only once. The table came from immunoSEQ multiplex PCR; TCRdb's copy has only in-frame clones and leaves some out. The table has more than 300,000 clones, around 90% seen once; the top ten hold more than 0.95%. The study assigned cohorts using participant-reported clinical history. This entry belongs to a study of blood T cell repertoires in COVID-19. What was sequenced was PBMCs or T cells enriched from blood (not recorded which). This TCR came from a woman in her late teens or twenties who had recovered from COVID-19.

For the CDR3, the DNA is TGTGCCAGCAGTTTAGGGACAAGAAACACCGGGGAGCTGTTTTTT. Its translation is CASSLGTRNTGELFF. The V gene is TRBV27, the J gene TRBJ2-2, with TRBD1 as a possible D gene (6 bases). The ends were cut back, 2 bases at V and 2 bases at J, with 9 bases in the middle. CDR3 size: 15 residues. Germline CDR1 is MNHEY and CDR2 is SMNVEV (reference sequence).